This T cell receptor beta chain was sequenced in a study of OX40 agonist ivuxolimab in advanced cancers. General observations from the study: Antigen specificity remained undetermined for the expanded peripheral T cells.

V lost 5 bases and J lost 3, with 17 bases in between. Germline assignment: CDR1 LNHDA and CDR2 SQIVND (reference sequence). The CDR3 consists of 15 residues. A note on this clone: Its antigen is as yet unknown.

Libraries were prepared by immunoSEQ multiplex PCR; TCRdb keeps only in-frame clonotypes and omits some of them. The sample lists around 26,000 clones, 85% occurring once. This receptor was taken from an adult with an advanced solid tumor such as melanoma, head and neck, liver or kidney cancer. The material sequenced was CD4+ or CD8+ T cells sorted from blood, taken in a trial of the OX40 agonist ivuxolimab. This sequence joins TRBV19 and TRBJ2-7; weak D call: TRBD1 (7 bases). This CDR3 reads CASSAGAGGGYEQYF. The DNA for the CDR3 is TGTGCCAGTAGTGCCGGGGCAGGGGGAGGCTACGAGCAGTACTTC.